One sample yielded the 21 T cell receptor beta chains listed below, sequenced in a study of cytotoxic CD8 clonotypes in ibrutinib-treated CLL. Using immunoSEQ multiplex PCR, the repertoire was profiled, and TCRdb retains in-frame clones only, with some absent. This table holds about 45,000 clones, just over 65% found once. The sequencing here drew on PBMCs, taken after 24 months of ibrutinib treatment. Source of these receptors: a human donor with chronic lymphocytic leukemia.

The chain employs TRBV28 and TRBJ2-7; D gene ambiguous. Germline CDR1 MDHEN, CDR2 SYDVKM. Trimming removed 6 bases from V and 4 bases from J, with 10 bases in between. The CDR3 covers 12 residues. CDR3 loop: CASSPALYEQYF. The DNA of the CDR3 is TGTGCCAGCAGCCCCGCACTTTACGAGCAGTACTTC.

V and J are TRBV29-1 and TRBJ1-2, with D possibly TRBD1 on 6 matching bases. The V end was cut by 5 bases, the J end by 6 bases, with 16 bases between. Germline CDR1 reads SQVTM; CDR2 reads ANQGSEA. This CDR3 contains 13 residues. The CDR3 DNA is TGCAGCGTTCATCCCGGGGGGCGAGATGGCTACACCTTC. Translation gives CSVHPGGRDGYTF.

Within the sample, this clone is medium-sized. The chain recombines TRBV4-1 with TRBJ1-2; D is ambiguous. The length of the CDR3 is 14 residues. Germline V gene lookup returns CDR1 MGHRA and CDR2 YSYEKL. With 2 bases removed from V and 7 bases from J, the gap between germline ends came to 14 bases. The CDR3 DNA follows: TGCGCCAGCAGCCAAAGTGAGACACCTGGTGGCTACACCTTC. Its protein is CASSQSETPGGYTF.

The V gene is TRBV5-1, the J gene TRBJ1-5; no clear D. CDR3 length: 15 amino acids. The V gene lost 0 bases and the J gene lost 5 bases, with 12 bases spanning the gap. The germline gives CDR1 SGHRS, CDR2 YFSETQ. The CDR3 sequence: CASSLDPSSYQPQHF. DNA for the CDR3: TGCGCCAGCAGCTTGGATCCGTCGTCATATCAGCCCCAGCATTTT.

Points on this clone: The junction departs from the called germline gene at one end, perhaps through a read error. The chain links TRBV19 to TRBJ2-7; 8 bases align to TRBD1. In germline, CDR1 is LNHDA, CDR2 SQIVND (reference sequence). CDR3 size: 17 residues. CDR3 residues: CASSSNRGTGPSYEQYF. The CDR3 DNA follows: TGTGCCAGTAGTTCAAACCGTGGGACAGGACCCTCCTACGAGCAGTATTTC.

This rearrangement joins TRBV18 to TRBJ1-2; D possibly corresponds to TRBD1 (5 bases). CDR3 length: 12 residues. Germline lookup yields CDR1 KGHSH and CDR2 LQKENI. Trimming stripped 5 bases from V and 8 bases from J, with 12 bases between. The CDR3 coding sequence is TGTGCCAGCTCAAGGGACTCTGGGGGCTACACCTTC. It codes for CASSRDSGGYTF.

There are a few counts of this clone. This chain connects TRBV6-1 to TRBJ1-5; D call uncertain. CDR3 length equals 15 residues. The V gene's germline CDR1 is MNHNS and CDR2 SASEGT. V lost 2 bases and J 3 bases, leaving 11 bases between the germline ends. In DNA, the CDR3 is TGTGCCAGCAGTGAATTAGCGTCAGTCAATCAGCCCCAGCATTTT. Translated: CASSELASVNQPQHF.

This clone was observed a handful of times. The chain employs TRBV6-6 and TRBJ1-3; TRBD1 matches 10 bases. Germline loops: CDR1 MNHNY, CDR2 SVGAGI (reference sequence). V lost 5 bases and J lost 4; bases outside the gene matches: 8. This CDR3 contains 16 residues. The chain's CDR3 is CASSPIDRGRGNTIYF. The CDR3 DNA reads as TGTGCCAGCAGTCCAATTGACAGGGGGCGAGGAAACACCATATATTTT.

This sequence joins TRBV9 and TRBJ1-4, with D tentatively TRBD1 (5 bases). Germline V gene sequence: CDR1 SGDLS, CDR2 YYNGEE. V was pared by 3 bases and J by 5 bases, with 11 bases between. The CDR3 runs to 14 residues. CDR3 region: CASSAGRLNEKLFF. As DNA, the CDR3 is TGTGCCAGCAGCGCGGGACGGTTGAATGAAAAACTGTTTTTT.

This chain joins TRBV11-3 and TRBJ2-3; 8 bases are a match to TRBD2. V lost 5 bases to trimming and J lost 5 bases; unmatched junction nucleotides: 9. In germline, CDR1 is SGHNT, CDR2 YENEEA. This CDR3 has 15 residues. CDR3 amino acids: CASSPRAGAVDTQYF. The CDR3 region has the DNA TGTGCCAGCAGCCCCAGAGCGGGGGCTGTAGATACGCAGTATTTT. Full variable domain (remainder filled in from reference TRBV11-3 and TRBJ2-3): EAGVVQSPRYKIIEKKQPVAFWCNPISGHNTLYWYLQNLGQGPELLIRYENEEAVDDSQLPKDRFSAERLKGVDSTLKIQPAELGDSAVYLCASSPRAGAVDTQYFGPGTRLTVL.

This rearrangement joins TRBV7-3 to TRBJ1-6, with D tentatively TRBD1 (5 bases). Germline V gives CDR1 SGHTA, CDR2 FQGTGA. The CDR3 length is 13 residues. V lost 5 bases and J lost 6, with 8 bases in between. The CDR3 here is CASSQQANSPLHF. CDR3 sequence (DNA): TGTGCCAGCAGCCAACAGGCTAATTCACCCCTCCACTTT.

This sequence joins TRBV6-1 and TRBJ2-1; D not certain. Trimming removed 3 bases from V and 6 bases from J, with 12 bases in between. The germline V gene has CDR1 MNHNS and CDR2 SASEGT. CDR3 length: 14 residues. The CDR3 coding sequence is TGTGCCAGCAGTGATGTGTACTGGGCCAATGAGCAGTTCTTC. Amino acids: CASSDVYWANEQFF.

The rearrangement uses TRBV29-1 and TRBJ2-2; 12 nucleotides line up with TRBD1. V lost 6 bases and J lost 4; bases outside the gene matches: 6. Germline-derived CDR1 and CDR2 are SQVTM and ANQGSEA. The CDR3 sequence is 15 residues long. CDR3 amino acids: CSVTGTGGFTGELFF. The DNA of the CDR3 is TGCAGCGTAACCGGGACAGGGGGCTTCACCGGGGAGCTGTTTTTT.

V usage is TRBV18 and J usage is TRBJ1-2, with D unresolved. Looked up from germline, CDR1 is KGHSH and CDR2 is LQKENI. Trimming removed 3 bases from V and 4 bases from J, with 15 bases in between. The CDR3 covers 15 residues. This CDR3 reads CASSPRTGNFYGYTF. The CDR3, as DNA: TGTGCCAGCTCACCGCGGACGGGTAATTTCTATGGCTACACCTTC.

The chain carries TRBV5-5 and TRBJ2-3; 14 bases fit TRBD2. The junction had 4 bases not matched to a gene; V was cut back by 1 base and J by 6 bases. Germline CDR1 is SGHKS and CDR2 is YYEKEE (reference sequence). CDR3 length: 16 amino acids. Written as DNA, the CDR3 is TGTGCCAGCAGCTTGCGACTAGCGGGGGGGTATGATACGCAGTATTTT. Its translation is CASSLRLAGGYDTQYF.

This CDR3 is CASSLEPGNTEAFF. The CDR3 coding sequence is TGTGCCAGCAGCTTGGAGCCAGGGAACACTGAAGCTTTCTTT. The chain recombines TRBV5-6 with TRBJ1-1; D not certain. Germline V gives CDR1 SGHDT, CDR2 YYEEEE. This CDR3 has 14 amino acids. The V and J ends lost 0 bases and 1 base respectively, with 7 bases between them.

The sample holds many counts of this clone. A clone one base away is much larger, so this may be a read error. This CDR3 reads CASSKGNDGGPPTTGELFF. In DNA, the CDR3 is TGTGCCAGCAGCAAAGGGAATGATGGGGGTCCCCCGACCACCGGGGAGCTGTTTTTT. J is TRBJ2-2 and V is TRBV21-1. TRBV21-1 is assigned pseudogene status. The CDR3 is made up of 19 amino acids.

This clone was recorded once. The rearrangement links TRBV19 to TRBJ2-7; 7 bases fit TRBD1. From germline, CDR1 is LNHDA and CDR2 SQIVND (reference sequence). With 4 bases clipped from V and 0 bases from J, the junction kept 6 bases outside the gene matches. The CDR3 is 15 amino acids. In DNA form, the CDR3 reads TGTGCCAGTAGTAGGGGACAGACCCACTCCTACGAGCAGTACTTC. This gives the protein CASSRGQTHSYEQYF.

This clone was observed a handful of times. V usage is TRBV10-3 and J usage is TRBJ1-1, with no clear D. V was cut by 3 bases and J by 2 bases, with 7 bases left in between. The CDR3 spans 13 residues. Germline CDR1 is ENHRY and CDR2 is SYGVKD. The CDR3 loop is CAISDYKNTEAFF. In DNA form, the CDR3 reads TGTGCCATCAGTGACTACAAAAACACTGAAGCTTTCTTT.

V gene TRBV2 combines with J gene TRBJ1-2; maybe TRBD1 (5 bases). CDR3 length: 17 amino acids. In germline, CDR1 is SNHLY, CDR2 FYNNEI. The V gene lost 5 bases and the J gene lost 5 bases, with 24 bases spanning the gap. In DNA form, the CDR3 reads TGTGCCAGCAGTTCGATATCTGGGACTCTTAGTCGGTATGGCTACACCTTC. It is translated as CASSSISGTLSRYGYTF.

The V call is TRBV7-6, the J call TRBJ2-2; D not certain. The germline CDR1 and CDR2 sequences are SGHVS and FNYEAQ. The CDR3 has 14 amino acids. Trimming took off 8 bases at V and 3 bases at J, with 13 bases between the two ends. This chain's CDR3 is CASLRNFYTGELFF. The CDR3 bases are TGTGCCAGCTTAAGGAACTTTTACACCGGGGAGCTGTTTTTT.